This TCR beta chain stems from a study of T cell repertoires in cytomegalovirus infection. Study-level points and caveats: What dominated the ex vivo response were HLA-C-restricted CMV-specific TCR beta clonotypes.

Using its own MiXCR run on the reads, TCRdb lists one record per CDR3 protein. Here the sample spans 700,000 to 950,000 distinct CDR3 sequences, roughly 33% being singletons. This clonotype was picked up a small number of times. The antigen is not known. At one end, the junction sequence differs from germline, possibly due to a read error. The CDR3 runs 13 residues. The germline V gene has CDR1 MNHEY and CDR2 SMNVEV (reference sequence). This sample comprised cultured CD8+ T cells from PBMCs, obtained from culture after CMV antigen stimulation. V and J are TRBV27 and TRBJ1-4; D gene unclear. The TCR sequence derives from a human donor in good health (CMV status not recorded). Some clones in this sample may be carry-over from other donors' samples. CDR3 amino acids: CASSSPTDEKLFF. The CDR3 DNA is TGTGCCAGCAGTTCCCCTACGGATGAAAAGCTGTTTTTT. The whole variable domain, filled in from reference TRBV27 and TRBJ1-4, reads EAQVTQNPRYLITVTGKKLTVTCSQNMNHEYMSWYRQDPGLGLRQIYYSMNVEVTDKGDVPEGYKVSRKEKRNFPLILESPSPNQTSLYFCASSSPTDEKLFFGSGTQLSVL.